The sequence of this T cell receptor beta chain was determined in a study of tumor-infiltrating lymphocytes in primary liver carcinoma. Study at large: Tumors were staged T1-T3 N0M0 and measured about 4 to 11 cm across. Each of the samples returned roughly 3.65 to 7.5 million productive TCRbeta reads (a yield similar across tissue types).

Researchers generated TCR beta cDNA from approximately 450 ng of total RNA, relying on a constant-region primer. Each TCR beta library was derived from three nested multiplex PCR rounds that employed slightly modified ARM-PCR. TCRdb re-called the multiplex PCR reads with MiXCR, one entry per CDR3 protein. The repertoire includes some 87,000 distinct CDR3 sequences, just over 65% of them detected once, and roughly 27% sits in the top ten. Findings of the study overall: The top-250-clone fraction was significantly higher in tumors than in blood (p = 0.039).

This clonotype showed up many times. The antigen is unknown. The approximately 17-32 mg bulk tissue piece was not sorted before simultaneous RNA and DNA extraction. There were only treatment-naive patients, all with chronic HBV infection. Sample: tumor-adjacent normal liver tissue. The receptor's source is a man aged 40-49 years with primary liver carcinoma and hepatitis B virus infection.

As DNA, the CDR3 is TGCAGCGTTGTGTCCACTCAAGAGACCCAGTACTTC. This encodes CSVVSTQETQYF. This chain uses TRBV29-1 with TRBJ2-5; D is unresolved. CDR1 is SQVTM and CDR2 is ANQGSEA in the germline V gene. Trimming took 4 bases from V and 2 from J, leaving 8 bases between them. The CDR3 is made up of 12 amino acids.